What follows are 4 T cell receptor beta chains derived from one specimen sequenced in a study of OX40 agonist ivuxolimab in advanced cancers. Measured with immunoSEQ multiplex PCR; TCRdb has only the in-frame clones, and not every one. The data contain about 83,000 clones, around 85% of them singletons. Specimen: CD4+ or CD8+ T cells sorted from blood, collected in a trial of the OX40 agonist ivuxolimab. These receptors all come from an adult with an advanced solid tumor such as melanoma, head and neck, liver or kidney cancer.

This clone was seen a single time. The chain recombines TRBV18 with TRBJ2-3, with TRBD2 identical over 11 bases. Unmatched junction bases numbered 6, after V lost 3 bases and J lost 1 base. CDR1 is KGHSH and CDR2 is LQKENI in the germline V gene. The CDR3 consists of 17 residues. The CDR3 DNA follows: TGTGCCAGCTCACCCTCGGGACTAGCGGTACGCACAGATACGCAGTATTTT. This codes for CASSPSGLAVRTDTQYF.

The chain recombines TRBV18 with TRBJ1-4, with 7 bases that match TRBD1. Germline-derived CDR1 and CDR2 are KGHSH and LQKENI. V lost 3 bases to trimming and J lost 6 bases; unmatched junction nucleotides: 7. This CDR3 has 15 residues. CDR3 in DNA: TGTGCCAGCTCACCTCGAGGGGGCCACGATGAAAAACTGTTTTTT. Amino acids: CASSPRGGHDEKLFF.

This chain uses TRBV27 with TRBJ2-7; 10 bases are a match to TRBD2. CDR1 and CDR2 (germline): MNHEY, SMNVEV (reference sequence). V gave up 6 bases and J gave up 3 bases; unmatched junction bases: 17. This CDR3 comprises 18 residues. The CDR3 sequence: CASRLRREAGGSIYEQYF. CDR3 nucleotides: TGTGCCAGCAGGCTCCGTCGGGAAGCGGGAGGGTCGATCTACGAGCAGTACTTC.

The V call is TRBV7-3, the J call TRBJ2-2, with 8 bases aligning to TRBD2. V lost 1 base and J lost 7; bases outside the gene matches: 2. Germline-derived CDR1 and CDR2 are SGHTA and FQGTGA. The CDR3 loop spans 14 amino acids. The CDR3 region is CASSLSLAGGELFF. In nucleotides, the CDR3 is TGTGCCAGCAGCTTAAGTCTAGCGGGCGGGGAGCTGTTTTTT. The full variable domain, in which reference TRBV7-3 and TRBJ2-2 provide the parts outside the CDR3, is GAGVSQTPSNKVTEKGKYVELRCDPISGHTALYWYRQSLGQGPEFLIYFQGTGAADDSGLPNDRFFAVRPEGSVSTLKIQRTERGDSAVYLCASSLSLAGGELFFGEGSRLTVL.